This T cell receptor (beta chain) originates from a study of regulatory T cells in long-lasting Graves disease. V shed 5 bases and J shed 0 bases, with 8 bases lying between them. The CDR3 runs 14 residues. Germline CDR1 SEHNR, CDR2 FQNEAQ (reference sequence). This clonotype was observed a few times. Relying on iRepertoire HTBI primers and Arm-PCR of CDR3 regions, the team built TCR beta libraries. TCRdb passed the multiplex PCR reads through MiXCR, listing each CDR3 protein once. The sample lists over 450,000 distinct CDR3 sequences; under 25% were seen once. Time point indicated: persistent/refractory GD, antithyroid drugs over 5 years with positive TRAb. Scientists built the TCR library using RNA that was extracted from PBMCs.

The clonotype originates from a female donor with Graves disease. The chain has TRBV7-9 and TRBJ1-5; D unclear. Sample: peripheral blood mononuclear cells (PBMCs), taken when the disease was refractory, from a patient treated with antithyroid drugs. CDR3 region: CASSVVSSNQPQHF. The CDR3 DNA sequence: TGTGCCAGCAGCGTCGTCAGTAGCAATCAGCCCCAGCATTTT.